The clone carrying this TCR beta chain came up a few times. The germline V gene has CDR1 SGHNT and CDR2 YYREEE (reference sequence). V was shortened by 3 bases and J by 3 bases, with 10 bases between the two germline ends. This CDR3 region has 14 residues. The sample originates from a study of graft-versus-host responses after intestinal transplantation. Sequenced by immunoSEQ multiplex PCR; TCRdb stores in-frame clones only, minus some. The profile shows some 22,000 clones, around two fifths of them singletons. The authors plated approximately 200,000 CFSE-labeled responder cells with approximately 200,000 irradiated, violet-dye-labeled stimulator cells. Responder cells that were proliferating and CFSE-low, both CD3+CD4+ and CD3+CD8+, were sorted after the reaction.

This clonotype was sampled from a human patient who received an intestinal transplant. The chain is built from TRBV5-4 and TRBJ2-1; D unclear. This sample comprised alloreactive CD8+ T cells from a mixed lymphocyte reaction culture, obtained before intestinal transplant. The subset: CFSE-low proliferating T cells sorted from roughly 6-day pre-transplant mixed lymphocyte reaction (GvH or HvG direction). The CDR3 region has the DNA TGTGCCAGCAGCTCCCCGGGTCGCTACAATGAGCAGTTCTTC. Residues: CASSSPGRYNEQFF.